The entry below describes one T cell receptor (beta chain). The data were taken from a study of blood T cell repertoires in COVID-19. On the study more broadly: COVID-19 samples from acute and convalescent phases originated in the United States, Italy and Spain. Sources were T cells, B-cell-depleted T cells, or PBMCs; the material itself was cDNA or gDNA.

The ends were cut back, 3 bases at V and 2 bases at J, with 16 bases in the middle. CDR1 is SGHRS, CDR2 YFSETQ, per germline. CDR3 length: 16 amino acids. Per the authors' pipeline: Reference gene primer amplification gave estimated nucleated cell counts. Repertoires were generated with immunoSEQ multiplex PCR, while TCRdb's copy carries only in-frame clones and drops some. V, J and clone size were drawn from that table, and D and trimming were deduced from the DNA. This sample has fewer than 30,000 clones; more than 65% occur once, and the top ten carry around 15%. The J gene is TRBJ2-3, the V gene TRBV5-1; D perhaps matches TRBD2 (6 bases). Sequenced material: peripheral blood. This receptor was taken from a woman in her sixties with acute or convalescent COVID-19. This chain's CDR3 is CASSSPPGLSTDTQYF. As DNA, the CDR3 is TGCGCCAGCAGCTCACCCCCGGGACTCTCCACAGATACGCAGTATTTT.